The subject of this entry is one T cell receptor (beta chain). Its antigen is currently not known. There are no base qualities to consult, and no much larger clone falls within one base. The data were taken from a study of T cells in Graves' hyperthyroidism and ophthalmopathy (dated by TCRdb to about 2019). General notes on the study: Peripheral blood was sampled at the time of initial diagnosis, prior to any treatment. The 100 discovery patients were randomly split 7:3 into training and test sets. The paper describes TCR Vbeta CDR3 sequencing of fewer than 150 peripheral blood samples, made up of around 41 ophthalmopathy patients, around 73 hyperthyroidism patients and 17 progressor patients. After blood sampling, hyperthyroidism patients were treated with methimazole at a starting dose of 30 mg daily, and ophthalmopathy patients were treated with high-dose intravenous methylprednisolone. In more than 5 Graves' hyperthyroidism patients, the study also compared T-cell repertoires from thyroid tissue with T-cell repertoires from blood. An independent validation cohort of around 19 hyperthyroidism patients and approximately 15 patients who later progressed to ophthalmopathy tested prospective prediction of ophthalmopathy. TCR V-J signatures able to tell the groups apart were searched for in a discovery cohort of 95 or so patients, of whom 43 had Graves' ophthalmopathy and about 60 had stable Graves' hyperthyroidism.

What the work shows at the level of the full study, not this receptor alone: Blood samples also contained most of the expanded thyroid clonotypes (frequency above 0.001), which suggests that blood repertoires may reflect thyroid immune responses. In validation, the model predicted progression to ophthalmopathy a median of about 6.8 months before onset, with around 70% sensitivity and roughly 79% specificity. Sample size was not statistically predetermined, and blinding of investigators to group allocation was not performed. A model built on a 13 V-J signature distinguished ophthalmopathy from stable hyperthyroidism, reaching about 89% sensitivity and about 81% specificity in cross-validation and 80%/75% in testing.

The TCR beta CDR3 regions were amplified from the RNA transcripts. For the first round of RT-PCR on the TCR CDR3, the HTBI primer set was used together with the Qiagen OneStep RT-PCR kit. The libraries were constructed in a second round of multiplex PCR and then size-selected and purified. The libraries were sequenced on an Illumina HiSeq2000 using paired-end 100 bp reads. The study's processing was this. Raw data were processed with SOAPnuke, discarding reads with adapters, uncalled bases, mean Phred below 15, or no exact constant-primer or identifier match. COPE v1.2.5 was used to merge high-quality paired reads, and clonotypes were defined as unique nucleotide sequences. MiTCR v1.1 was used to align clonotypes to the IMGT TRBV, TRBD and TRBJ reference segments. The analysis was restricted to V-J combinations with a frequency above 0.0001, which together covered just over 98% of the repertoires. The TCS score was defined as the ratio of F50 (clonal expansion) to E x V (chaos), calculated using BLOSUM62-based TCRdist between CDR3 peptides within each V-J. Welch's t-statistics and random forest reduced several hundred V-J features to around 14, which were used in a naive Bayes classifier (R e1071). The public reads were reanalyzed by TCRdb: fastp trimming at Q25, MiXCR alignment, in-frame beta chains only. Every entry covers one CDR3 protein and lists the most common genes and DNA from its rows. In this record, the V and J calls reflect TCRdb's handling and not the investigators' own analysis. The sample has 700,000 or so distinct CDR3 sequences on record, 16% of them singletons. The ten largest make up over 7.5% of the sample.

Stable Graves' hyperthyroidism was defined as no progression to ophthalmopathy during 18 months of follow-up. Hyperthyroidism patients were aged 18 to 65 years and newly diagnosed, with disease duration of less than 2 months. The study excluded patients with uncontrolled infections, other autoimmune diseases, pregnancy or lactation. Diagnoses were established on the basis of clinical symptoms, serum thyroxine and TRAb, thyroid ultrasound, and orbital computed tomography. PBMCs were separated from 10 ml of fresh peripheral blood using Ficoll-Paque density gradient centrifugation. Total RNA was extracted with Trizol reagent, and quality was checked on an Agilent 2100 Bioanalyzer. CDR1 and CDR2, looked up from the germline V gene, are SGHRS and YFSETQ. The CDR3 runs 14 amino acids, cysteine and phenylalanine included. CDR3 DNA only is kept here, 42 bases in frame from base 1. Trimming takes 6 bases off V and 6 bases off J; junction bases not matched to a gene: 9.

Here the chain combines TRBV5-1 and TRBJ2-1; 7 central bases correspond to TRBD2. This TCR derives from a man aged 18-30 years with Graves' hyperthyroidism. The source material was blood. For the CDR3, the sequence is CASKSGTGPNEQFF. The DNA sequence is TGCGCCAGCAAGAGCGGGACTGGACCCAATGAGCAGTTCTTC. With the portions outside the CDR3 filled from the reference TRBV5-1 and TRBJ2-1 genes, the complete variable region becomes KAGVTQTPRYLIKTRGQQVTLSCSPISGHRSVSWYQQTPGQGLQFLFEYFSETQRNKGNFPGRFSGRQFSNSRSEMNVSTLELGDSALYLCASKSGTGPNEQFFGPGTRLTVL.